Described below is a single TCR beta chain sequence and its context. Its antigen is still unknown. The read comes to an end 3 residues before the CDR3 does, leaving the germline J gene to fill in the end. From germline, CDR1 is GTSNPN and CDR2 SVGIG (reference sequence). The CDR3 covers 17 residues. Losses at the gene ends were 2 bases for V and 2 bases for J; bases not matched to a gene: 13. The data were obtained in a study of T cells in women clearing cervical HPV infection. At the level of the study: HLA type stays a possible confounder, typing being limited. Study findings and constraints: TRBV6-7 relative abundance averaged approximately 0.1% in cases and 0.15% to 0.2% in controls.

Cervical HPV DNA detected by MY09/MY11 PCR, typed by dot-blot. TCRdb's copy holds only in-frame clones and misses some; the assay was immunoSEQ multiplex PCR. The sample is made up of roughly 40,000 clones, and the top ten hold 1.2% of it. This receptor was obtained from a woman aged 18 to 75 with a cervical HPV16 infection that either progressed to CIN3+ or cleared (not recorded which). The sample consisted of blood buffy coat. The chain combines TRBV30 with TRBJ2-7, with 9 bases lining up with TRBD1. Partial CDR3 DNA: TGTGCCTGGAGTCCGAGACAGGGGGGCACCCAGACCTACGAG. This translates into CAWSPRQGGTQTYE. The entire CDR3 protein is CAWSPRQGGTQTYEQYF.